The rows below give T cell receptor beta chains drawn from one sample of a study of blood T cell repertoires in COVID-19. The table came from immunoSEQ multiplex PCR; TCRdb's copy has only in-frame clones and leaves some out. The sample holds under 250,000 clones, about four fifths seen once. The sequenced sample was peripheral blood. The origin of the receptors is a woman younger than 30 with acute or convalescent COVID-19. Each CDR3 is given with its conserved first and last residue. The D gene is left open where the match is weak. Only some rows state a clone size, as once, few, many or a class for expanded clones.

-	TRBV18	-	TRBJ2-5	TGTGCCAGCTCACCACGTCGAGAGACCCAGTACTTC	CASSPRRETQYF
-	TRBV5-1	TRBD1	TRBJ1-6	TGCGCCAGCAGCTTGGACGGACAGGGTTATTCACCCCTCCACTTT	CASSLDGQGYSPLHF
few	TRBV7-9	TRBD1	TRBJ1-1	TGTGCCAGCAGCTCAGGGGACAGCGTTATTACTGAAGCTTTCTTT	CASSSGDSVITEAFF
once	TRBV7-2	-	TRBJ1-2	TGTGCCAGCAGCTACCGACCGGGACACGGAATTGGCTACACCTTC	CASSYRPGHGIGYTF
once	TRBV10-2	TRBD2	TRBJ2-1	TGCGCCAGCGGCTTTGGGACTAGCGGGAGGTCGGGCTATGAGCAGTTCTTC	CASGFGTSGRSGYEQFF
-	TRBV5-1	TRBD1	TRBJ2-7	TGCGCCAGCAGCTTGGGACAGGGGGCTAACTACGAGCAGTACTTC	CASSLGQGANYEQYF
-	TRBV6-5	-	TRBJ2-7	TGTGCCAGCAGACGCGACTTTGCTACCTACGAGCAGTACTTC	CASRRDFATYEQYF
once	TRBV10-1	-	TRBJ2-7	TGCGCCAGCAAAGGTGCGGGGAGCGAGCAGTACTTC	CASKGAGSEQYF
-	TRBV7-2	TRBD2	TRBJ2-1	TGTGCCAGCAGCTTAAAGCGGGAGACGTATGAGCAGTTCTTC	CASSLKRETYEQFF
-	TRBV19	TRBD1	TRBJ1-5	TGTGCCAGTAGTATCCTCGACAGGGAACATCAGCCCCAGCATTTT	CASSILDREHQPQHF
-	TRBV5-8	TRBD2	TRBJ2-5	TGTGCCAGCAGCTTCGGACTAGCGTATCCCGCCCAGTACTTC	CASSFGLAYPAQYF
few	TRBV7-9	-	TRBJ1-3	TGTGCCAGCAGGCAGGGCGCTGGAAACACCATATATTTT	CASRQGAGNTIYF
-	TRBV5-1	-	TRBJ1-1	TGCGCCAGCAGCCGCGAGGGGGACGAAGCTTTCTTT	CASSREGDEAFF
once	TRBV24-1	-	TRBJ2-5	TGTGCCACCGCACAGGGTTCGGAAGAGACCCAGTACTTC	CATAQGSEETQYF
-	TRBV30	-	TRBJ2-1	TGTGCCGGGAGGCAGGGGTTAACCTACAATGAGCAGTTCTTC	CAGRQGLTYNEQFF
-	TRBV18	-	TRBJ1-5	TGTGCCAGCTCACCCAACTCTCCGGGTAACAACAATCAGCCCCAGCATTTT	CASSPNSPGNNNQPQHF
-	TRBV6-6	TRBD2	TRBJ2-7	TGTGCCAGCAGTTACGTTATAGCGGGGAACTACGAGCAGTACTTC	CASSYVIAGNYEQYF
-	TRBV5-5	TRBD1	TRBJ1-4	TGTGCCAGCAGTTTGTCCGGGACAGGGGATGAAAAACTGTTTTTT	CASSLSGTGDEKLFF
-	TRBV18	TRBD1	TRBJ1-2	TGTGCCAGCTCACCACCGGGACAGACCTATGGCTACACCTTC	CASSPPGQTYGYTF
few	TRBV2	-	TRBJ1-4	TGTGCCAGCCACCGCGGAGGCCCCAATGAAAAACTGTTTTTT	CASHRGGPNEKLFF
-	TRBV28	-	TRBJ2-7	TGTGCCAGCAGGATAGCGAGGGAGCAGTACTTC	CASRIAREQYF
-	TRBV15	-	TRBJ2-1	TGTGCCACCAAATCTGGAGGTGTTTTTTTGGATGGTGAGCAGTTCTTC	CATKSGGVFLDGEQFF
-	TRBV28	-	TRBJ1-2	TGTGCCAGCAGGTCTGGGGAGGGGTATGGCTACACCTTC	CASRSGEGYGYTF
-	TRBV14	-	TRBJ2-2	TGTGCCAGCAGCCAAGCAACAGGGATTCACACCGGGGAGCTGTTTTTT	CASSQATGIHTGELFF
-	TRBV15	-	TRBJ1-1	TGTGCCACCAGCATCCGGTACTCTGGCACTGAAGCTTTCTTT	CATSIRYSGTEAFF